This TCR beta chain was captured in a study of graft-versus-host responses after intestinal transplantation. Findings of the study overall: The marrow of recipients harbored GvH clones, and ileum or blood showed some of them first.

The CDR3 loop spans 14 amino acids. Germline CDR1 and CDR2: SQVTM and ANQGSEA. With 4 bases clipped from V and 8 bases from J, the junction kept 8 bases outside the gene matches. Clones were sequenced by immunoSEQ multiplex PCR, and TCRdb holds only the in-frame ones, with some missing. This table holds 80,000 to 95,000 clones, 93% found once. This clone has only one observation. As yet, its antigen is unknown. The TCR sequence derives from a human donor who received an intestinal transplant. The specimen comprised unstimulated CD8+ T cells sorted from spleen or lymph node cells, sampled before intestinal transplant. The chain combines TRBV29-1 with TRBJ2-1, with TRBD1 identical over 10 bases. CDR3 protein: CSVGGGDRGYEQFF. The CDR3 region has the DNA TGCAGCGTTGGGGGTGGGGACAGGGGCTATGAGCAGTTCTTC.